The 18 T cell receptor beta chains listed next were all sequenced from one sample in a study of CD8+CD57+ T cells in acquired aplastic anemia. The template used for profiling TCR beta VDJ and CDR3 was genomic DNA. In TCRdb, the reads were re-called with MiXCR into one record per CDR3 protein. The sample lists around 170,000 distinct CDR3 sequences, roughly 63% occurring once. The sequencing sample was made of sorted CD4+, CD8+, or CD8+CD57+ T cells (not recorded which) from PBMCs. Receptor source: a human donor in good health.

The CDR3 loop reads CASSGLGGSEQFF. In DNA, the CDR3 is TGTGCCAGCAGTGGACTGGGCGGGAGTGAGCAGTTCTTC. This sequence joins TRBV2 and TRBJ2-1; TRBD2 matches 7 bases. Trimming took 4 bases from V and 9 from J; bases not matched to a gene: 6. The germline gives CDR1 SNHLY, CDR2 FYNNEI. The CDR3 has 13 amino acids.

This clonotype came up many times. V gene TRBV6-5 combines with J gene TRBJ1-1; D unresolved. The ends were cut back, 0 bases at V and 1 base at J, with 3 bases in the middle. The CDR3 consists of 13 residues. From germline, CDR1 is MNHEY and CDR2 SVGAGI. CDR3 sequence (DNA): TGTGCCAGCAGTTACTCACAGAACACTGAAGCTTTCTTT. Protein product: CASSYSQNTEAFF.

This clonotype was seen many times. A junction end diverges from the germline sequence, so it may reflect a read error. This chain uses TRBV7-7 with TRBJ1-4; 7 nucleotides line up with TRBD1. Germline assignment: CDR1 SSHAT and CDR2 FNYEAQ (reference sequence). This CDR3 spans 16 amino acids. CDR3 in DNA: TGTGCTAGCAGCTATACTGACAGGGTGGTGAATGAAAAACTGTTTTTT. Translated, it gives CASSYTDRVVNEKLFF.

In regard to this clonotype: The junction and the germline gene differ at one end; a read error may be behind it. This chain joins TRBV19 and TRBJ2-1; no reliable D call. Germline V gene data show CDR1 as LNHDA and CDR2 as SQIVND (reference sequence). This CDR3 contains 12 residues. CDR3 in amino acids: CVSSSLWDEQFF. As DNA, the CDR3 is TGTGTCAGTAGCTCACTCTGGGATGAGCAGTTCTTC.

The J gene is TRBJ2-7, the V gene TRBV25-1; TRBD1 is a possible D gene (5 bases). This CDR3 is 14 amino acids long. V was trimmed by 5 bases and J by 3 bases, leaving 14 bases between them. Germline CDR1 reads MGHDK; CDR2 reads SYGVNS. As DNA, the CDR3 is TGTGCCAGCAGTTCCCCGACAGAGATCTACGAGCAGTACTTC. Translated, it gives CASSSPTEIYEQYF.

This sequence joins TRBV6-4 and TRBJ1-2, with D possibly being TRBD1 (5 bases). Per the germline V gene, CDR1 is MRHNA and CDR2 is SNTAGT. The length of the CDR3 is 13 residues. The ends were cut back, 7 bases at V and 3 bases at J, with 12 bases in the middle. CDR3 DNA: TGTGCCAGCAAAAGGGACGGGGACTATGGCTACACCTTC. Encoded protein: CASKRDGDYGYTF.

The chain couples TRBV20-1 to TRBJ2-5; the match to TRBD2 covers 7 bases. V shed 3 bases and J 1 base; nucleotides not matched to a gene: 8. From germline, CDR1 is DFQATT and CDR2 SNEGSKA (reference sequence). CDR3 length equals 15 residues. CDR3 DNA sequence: TGCAGTGCTAGGCCTCGGACTAGGACCCAAGAGACCCAGTACTTC. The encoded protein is CSARPRTRTQETQYF.

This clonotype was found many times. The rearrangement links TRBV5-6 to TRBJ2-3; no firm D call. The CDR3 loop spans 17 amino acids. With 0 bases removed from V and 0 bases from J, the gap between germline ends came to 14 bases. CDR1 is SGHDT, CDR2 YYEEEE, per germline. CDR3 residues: CASSLDLAESSTDTQYF. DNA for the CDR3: TGTGCCAGCAGCTTGGATCTTGCGGAATCTAGCACAGATACGCAGTATTTT.

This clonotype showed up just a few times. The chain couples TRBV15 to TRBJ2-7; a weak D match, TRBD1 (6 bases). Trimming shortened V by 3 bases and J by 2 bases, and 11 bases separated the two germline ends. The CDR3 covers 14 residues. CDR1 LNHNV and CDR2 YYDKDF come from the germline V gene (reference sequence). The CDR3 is CATSSRTVPYEQYF. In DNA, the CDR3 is TGTGCCACCAGCAGCCGGACAGTACCCTACGAGCAGTACTTC.

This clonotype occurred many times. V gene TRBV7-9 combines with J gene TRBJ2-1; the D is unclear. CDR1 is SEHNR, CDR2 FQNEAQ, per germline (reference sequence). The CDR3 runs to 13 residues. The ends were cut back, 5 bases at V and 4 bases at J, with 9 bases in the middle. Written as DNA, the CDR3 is TGTGCCAGCAGCCTGGAGAATTACAATGAGCAGTTCTTC. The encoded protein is CASSLENYNEQFF.

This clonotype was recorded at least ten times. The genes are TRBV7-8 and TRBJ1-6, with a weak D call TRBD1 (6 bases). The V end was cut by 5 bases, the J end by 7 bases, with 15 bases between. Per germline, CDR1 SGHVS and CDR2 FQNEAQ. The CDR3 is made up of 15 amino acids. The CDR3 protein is CASSPRQGINSPLHF. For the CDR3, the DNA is TGTGCCAGCAGCCCACGGCAGGGGATAAATTCACCCCTCCACTTT. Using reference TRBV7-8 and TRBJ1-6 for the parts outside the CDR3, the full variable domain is GAGVSQSPRYKVAKRGQDVALRCDPISGHVSLFWYQQALGQGPEFLTYFQNEAQLDKSGLPSDRFFAERPEGSVSTLKIQRTQQEDSAVYLCASSPRQGINSPLHFGNGTRLTVT.

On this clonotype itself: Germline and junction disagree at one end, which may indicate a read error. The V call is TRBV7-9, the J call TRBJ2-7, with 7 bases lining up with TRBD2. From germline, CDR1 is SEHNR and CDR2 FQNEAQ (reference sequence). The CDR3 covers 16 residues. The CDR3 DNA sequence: TGTGCCAGCAGCCTAGCCCCGAGGGAGGGGATCTACGAGCAGTACTTC. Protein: CASSLAPREGIYEQYF.

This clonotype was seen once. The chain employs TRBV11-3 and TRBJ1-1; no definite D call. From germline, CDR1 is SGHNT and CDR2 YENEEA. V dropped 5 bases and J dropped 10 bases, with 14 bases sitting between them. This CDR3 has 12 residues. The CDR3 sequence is CASSHRPLGAFF. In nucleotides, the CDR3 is TGTGCCAGCAGCCATCGGCCCCTGGGAGCTTTCTTT.

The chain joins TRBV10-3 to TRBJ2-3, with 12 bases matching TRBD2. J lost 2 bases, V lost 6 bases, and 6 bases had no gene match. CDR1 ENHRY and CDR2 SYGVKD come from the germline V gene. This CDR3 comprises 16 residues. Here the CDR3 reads CAISRLAGAHTDTQYF. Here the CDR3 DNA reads TGTGCCATCAGCCGACTAGCGGGGGCCCACACAGATACGCAGTATTTT.

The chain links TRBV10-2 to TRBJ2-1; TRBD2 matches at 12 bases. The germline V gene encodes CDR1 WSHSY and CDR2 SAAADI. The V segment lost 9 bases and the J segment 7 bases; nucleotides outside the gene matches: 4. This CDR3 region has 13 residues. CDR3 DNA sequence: TGCGCCAGTAATCTAGCGGGAGGGAATGAGCAGTTCTTC. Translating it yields CASNLAGGNEQFF.

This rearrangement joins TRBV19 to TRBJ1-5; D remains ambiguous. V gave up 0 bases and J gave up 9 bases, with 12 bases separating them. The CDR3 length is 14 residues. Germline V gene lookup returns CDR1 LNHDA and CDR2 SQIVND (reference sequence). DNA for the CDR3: TGTGCCAGTAGTATAGAAGGCAGTTGGGCGCCCCAGCATTTT. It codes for CASSIEGSWAPQHF.

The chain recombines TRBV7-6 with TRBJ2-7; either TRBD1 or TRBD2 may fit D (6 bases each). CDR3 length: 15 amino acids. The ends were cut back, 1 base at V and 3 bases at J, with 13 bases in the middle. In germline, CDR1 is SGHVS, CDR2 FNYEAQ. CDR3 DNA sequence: TGTGCCAGCAGCTTAGAGGGGGGCAGGGACTACGAGCAGTACTTC. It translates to CASSLEGGRDYEQYF.

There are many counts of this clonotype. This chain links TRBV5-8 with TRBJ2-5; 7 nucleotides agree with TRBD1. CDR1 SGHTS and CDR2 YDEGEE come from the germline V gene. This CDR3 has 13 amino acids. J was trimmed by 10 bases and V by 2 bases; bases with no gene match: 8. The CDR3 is CASSFGRTGDQYF. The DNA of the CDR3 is TGTGCCAGCAGCTTTGGGCGAACAGGGGACCAGTACTTC. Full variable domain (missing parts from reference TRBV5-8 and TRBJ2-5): EAGVTQSPTHLIKTRGQQATLRCSPISGHTSVYWYQQALGLGLQFLLWYDEGEERNRGNFPPRFSGRQFPNYSSELNVNALELEDSALYLCASSFGRTGDQYFGPGTRLLVL.